This T cell receptor beta chain was sequenced for a study of blood T cell repertoires in COVID-19. Germline lookup yields CDR1 MGHDK and CDR2 SYGVNS. Unmatched junction bases numbered 8, after V lost 4 bases and J lost 7 bases. The CDR3 runs to 15 residues. Measured with immunoSEQ multiplex PCR; TCRdb has only the in-frame clones, and not every one. The sample contains around 150,000 clones, about 84% of which appear only once. Sequences were obtained from peripheral blood. The TCR was taken from a woman in her fifties or sixties with acute or convalescent COVID-19. The chain carries TRBV25-1 and TRBJ1-1, with 11 bases identical to TRBD1. The CDR3 reads CASSGGWTGGLEAFF. CDR3 nucleotides: TGTGCCAGCAGTGGTGGATGGACAGGGGGCCTTGAAGCTTTCTTT.